The rows below give T cell receptor beta chains drawn from one sample of a study of beta chain features in type 1 diabetes. Data came from immunoSEQ multiplex PCR; TCRdb stores just in-frame clones and leaves some out. This sample has around 690,000 clones, with around 12% found just once. The sample was naive CD4+ T cells from blood. Receptors originate from a man aged 25-45 years with type 1 diabetes. Both conserved end residues are trimmed from each CDR3. Only part of the rows carry a size: once, few, many, or a class if the clone is expanded.

v_gene	j_gene	abundance	CDR3aa
TRBV6-5	TRBJ2-7	few	ASSATRTRLYEQY
TRBV2	TRBJ1-1	few	ASSRQGALEAF
TRBV11-3	TRBJ2-5	NA	ASSYLSGQETQY
TRBV6-5	TRBJ1-2	NA	ASSRGTYYGYT
TRBV19	TRBJ2-1	few	ATRRSGNEQF
TRBV5-1	TRBJ2-3	NA	ASSLASGPDTQY
TRBV19	TRBJ2-1	NA	ASSTGTASSYNEQF
TRBV7-2	TRBJ2-7	NA	ASSSGTFPYEQY
TRBV28	TRBJ2-1	NA	ASSSSGQGPNEQF
TRBV9	TRBJ1-3	NA	ASSVVVGNTIY
TRBV30	TRBJ1-4	few	AWSPGTASNEKLF
TRBV23-1	TRBJ2-3	many	ASSLRRTGETDTQY
TRBV7-2	TRBJ2-7	few	ASSPPGQGKSEQY
TRBV5-1	TRBJ2-3	NA	ASSPEYTDTQY
TRBV27	TRBJ2-4	few	ASKPGEGIQY
TRBV28	TRBJ1-4	few	ASSPRTGREKLF
TRBV18	TRBJ1-5	NA	ASSPLSGSGNQPQH
TRBV7-2	TRBJ2-5	NA	ASSLGAGGSKTQY
TRBV7-7	TRBJ2-1	few	ASSDTARAYNEQF
TRBV28	TRBJ1-5	few	ASTSQSLGNQPQH
TRBV19	TRBJ1-1	few	ASRRDRETEAF
TRBV5-1	TRBJ2-7	NA	ASSRDRSFDEQY
TRBV10-2	TRBJ1-2	NA	ASSEFDVPSNYGYT
TRBV27	TRBJ2-3	many	ASSSTGGADTQY
TRBV7-6	TRBJ1-3	NA	ASRDDRDPGNTIY
TRBV2	TRBJ1-5	NA	ASSGSDSNQPQH
TRBV5-1	TRBJ1-5	NA	ASSIGVGGRNQPQH
TRBV7-2	TRBJ2-2	NA	ASSSQDVTGELF
TRBV6-1	TRBJ1-5	NA	ATKGGNQPQH
TRBV10-3	TRBJ1-4	few	AISDTATNEKLF
TRBV18	TRBJ2-7	few	ASSPPSAGDYEQY
TRBV4-2	TRBJ1-6	NA	ASSQGTGSHNSPLH
TRBV5-1	TRBJ1-1	NA	ASSPSGGFNRNTEAF
TRBV6-5	TRBJ2-2	NA	ASSPNRIRELF
TRBV27	TRBJ1-2	few	ASSTLGQANYGYT
TRBV19	TRBJ1-2	few	ASNPSGTGNNAYT
TRBV2	TRBJ2-7	few	ASRKDTTYEQY
TRBV5-1	TRBJ1-2	few	ASSLVGRYGYT
TRBV2	TRBJ2-6	NA	ASSGRGTGANVLT
TRBV19	TRBJ2-4	few	ASTENRGKNIQY
TRBV18	TRBJ2-5	NA	ASSPAGAETQY
TRBV5-1	TRBJ2-1	NA	ASSSGTGSYNEQF
TRBV4-3	TRBJ1-4	NA	ASSFGQGNEKLF
TRBV27	TRBJ1-4	few	ASSFQGSNEKLF
TRBV13	TRBJ2-7	NA	ASSGEFPGQGSYEQY
TRBV18	TRBJ2-5	few	ASSPRQETQY
TRBV21-1	TRBJ2-2	NA	ASSKEVPRNTGELF
TRBV4-1	TRBJ2-5	once	ASSQVSGAREETQY
TRBV27	TRBJ1-3	NA	ASRGSASGNTIY
TRBV5-8	TRBJ1-4	few	ASSGRTGYNEKLF
TRBV6-6	TRBJ1-1	few	ASSTDRGAEAF
TRBV15	TRBJ1-1	few	ATSRNRVNTEAF
TRBV27	TRBJ2-4	NA	ASRSPDSPLAKNIQY
TRBV14	TRBJ1-2	NA	ASSPGQGAYGYT
TRBV7-7	TRBJ2-5	NA	ASSFEPMGRETQY
TRBV7-9	TRBJ2-1	NA	ASSLAGLAHNEQF
TRBV29-1	TRBJ1-5	few	SVGDRGQPQH
TRBV7-2	TRBJ2-4	few	ASSLAGQGHIQY
TRBV9	TRBJ2-5	NA	ASSPSAAGGYQETQY
TRBV28	TRBJ2-7	NA	ASSPLDYEQY